This TCR beta chain originates from a study of blood T cell repertoires in COVID-19. Background on the study: The cDNA or gDNA used as material had been derived from T cells, B-cell-depleted T cells, or PBMCs.

Germline trimming cut 4 bases from V and 3 bases from J; bases unmatched to any gene: 5. The CDR3 consists of 15 residues. Germline CDR1 and CDR2: SGHNT and YENEEA. Original processing methods: Estimated nucleated cell counts came from reference gene primer amplification. Profiling relied on immunoSEQ multiplex PCR, and the TCRdb table lists in-frame clones only, not all of them. V, J and clone size are taken as reported in that table, and D and trimming were inferred from the DNA itself. Counted here are under 95,000 clones, 86% occurring once; the ten biggest clones make up roughly a sixth. The J gene is TRBJ2-3, the V gene TRBV11-3, with 9 bases that match TRBD1. Material: peripheral blood. This receptor was identified in a woman older than 75 with acute or convalescent COVID-19. The CDR3 spells CASSSRQGGTDTQYF. CDR3 nucleotide sequence: TGTGCCAGCAGCTCAAGACAGGGGGGTACAGATACGCAGTATTTT.